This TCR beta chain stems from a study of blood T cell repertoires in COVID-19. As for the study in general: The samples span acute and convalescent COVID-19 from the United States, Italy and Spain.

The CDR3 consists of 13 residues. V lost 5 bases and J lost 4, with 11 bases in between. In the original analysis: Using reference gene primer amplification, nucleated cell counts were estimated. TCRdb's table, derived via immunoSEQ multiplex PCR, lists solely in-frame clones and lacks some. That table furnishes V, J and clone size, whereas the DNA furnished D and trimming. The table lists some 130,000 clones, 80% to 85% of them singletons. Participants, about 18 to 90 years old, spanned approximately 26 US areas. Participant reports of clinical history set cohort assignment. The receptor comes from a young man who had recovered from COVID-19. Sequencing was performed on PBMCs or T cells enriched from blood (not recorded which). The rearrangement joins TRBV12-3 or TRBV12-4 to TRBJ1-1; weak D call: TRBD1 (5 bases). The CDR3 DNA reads TGTGCCAGCAGTCGGACATTGACCACTGAAGCTTTCTTT. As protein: CASSRTLTTEAFF.